This entry describes one T cell receptor (beta chain). The antigen remains undetermined. The data were taken from a study of T cell responses to AZD1222 COVID-19 vaccine. Study outcomes and limitations: Donor demographics were predominantly white British with a female majority; clonal diversity may be underestimated.

The CDR3 runs 14 residues. Per germline, CDR1 SGHDT and CDR2 YYEEEE. Trimming left V 4 bases short and J 4 bases short, with 14 bases between. Clones were sequenced by immunoSEQ multiplex PCR, and TCRdb holds only the in-frame ones, with some missing. The sample holds tens of thousands of clones, approximately 88% seen once. The V call is TRBV5-6, the J call TRBJ1-2; weak D call: TRBD1 (6 bases). This clonotype was obtained from an adult in good health. The starting material was peripheral blood, obtained on day 0 of AZD1222 vaccination. CDR3 DNA: TGTGCCAGCAGCCCCCAGGGGCCCATCTATGGCTACACCTTC. It translates to CASSPQGPIYGYTF. The variable domain in full, with the rest retrieved from reference TRBV5-6 and TRBJ1-2, is DAGVTQSPTHLIKTRGQQVTLRCSPKSGHDTVSWYQQALGQGPQFIFQYYEEEERQRGNFPDRFSGHQFPNYSSELNVNALLLGDSALYLCASSPQGPIYGYTFGSGTRLTVV.